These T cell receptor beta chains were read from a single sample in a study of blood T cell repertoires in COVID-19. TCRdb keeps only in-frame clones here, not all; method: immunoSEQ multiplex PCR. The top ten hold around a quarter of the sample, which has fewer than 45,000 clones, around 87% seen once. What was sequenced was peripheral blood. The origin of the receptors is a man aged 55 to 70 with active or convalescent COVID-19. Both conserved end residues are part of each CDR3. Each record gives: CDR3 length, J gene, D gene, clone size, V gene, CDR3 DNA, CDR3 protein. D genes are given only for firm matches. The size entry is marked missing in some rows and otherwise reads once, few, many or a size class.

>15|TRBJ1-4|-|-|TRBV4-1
TGCGCCAGCAGCTCAATTAGAGGCTCGTTCGGAAAACTGTTTTTT
CASSSIRGSFGKLFF
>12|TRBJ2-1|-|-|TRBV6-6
TGTGCCAGCAGTCCGTCCTACAATGAGCAGTTCTTC
CASSPSYNEQFF
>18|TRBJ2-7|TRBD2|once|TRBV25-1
TGTGCCAGCAGTGAATACCAGGGCCTCGGCGGGAGGGCCTACGAGCAGTACTTC
CASSEYQGLGGRAYEQYF
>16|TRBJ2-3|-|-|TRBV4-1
TGCGCCAGCAGCCAAGCAGACATGCGCAGCACAGATACGCAGTATTTT
CASSQADMRSTDTQYF
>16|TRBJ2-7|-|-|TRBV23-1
TGCGCCAGCAGTCAATCGAGGACAGAAAAGCCCTACGAGCAGTACTTC
CASSQSRTEKPYEQYF
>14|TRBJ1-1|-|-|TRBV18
TGTGCCAGCTCACAGACAGCCACATACACTGAAGCTTTCTTT
CASSQTATYTEAFF
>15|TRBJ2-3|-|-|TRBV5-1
TGCGCCAGCAGCTTGGGGGCAAAGAGCACAGATACGCAGTATTTT
CASSLGAKSTDTQYF
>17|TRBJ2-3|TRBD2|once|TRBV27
TGTGCCAGCAGTTTATCCCATACTAGCGGCGGCACAGATACGCAGTATTTT
CASSLSHTSGGTDTQYF
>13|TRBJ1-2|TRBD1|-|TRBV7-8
TGTGCCAGCAGCCCCGACAGGGCCTATGGCTACACCTTC
CASSPDRAYGYTF
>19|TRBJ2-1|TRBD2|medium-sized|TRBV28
TGTGCCAGCAGTTTGGGTGAGGGAGGGCCGAGCCTCCGATCCGATGAGCAGTTCTTC
CASSLGEGGPSLRSDEQFF
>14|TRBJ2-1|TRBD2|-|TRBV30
TGTGCCTCCTCAATCGGACTAGGTACCAATGAGCAGTTCTTC
CASSIGLGTNEQFF
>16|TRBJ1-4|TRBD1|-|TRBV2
TGTGCCAGCCTTCCGACAGGGGCTTCTAATGAGGAAAAACTGTTTTTT
CASLPTGASNEEKLFF
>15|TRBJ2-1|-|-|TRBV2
TGTGCCAGCATTAAGGGGGGGGTGTCCTACAATGAGCAGTTCTTC
CASIKGGVSYNEQFF
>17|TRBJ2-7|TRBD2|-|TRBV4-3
TGCGCCAGCAGCCAGGGTTGGTTCGGGACTAGAGGCTACGAGCAGTACTTC
CASSQGWFGTRGYEQYF
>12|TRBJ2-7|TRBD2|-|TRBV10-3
TGTGCCATCAGTCCGTTAGCGGGGGAGCAGTACTTC
CAISPLAGEQYF
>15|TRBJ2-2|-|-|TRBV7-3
TGTGCCAGCGGGGAGACAGGAGACGGCACCGGGGAGCTGTTTTTT
CASGETGDGTGELFF
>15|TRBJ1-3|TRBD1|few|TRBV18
TGTGCCAGCTCACAAGGACAGGGGCCTGGAAACACCATATATTTT
CASSQGQGPGNTIYF
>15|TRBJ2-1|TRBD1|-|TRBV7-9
TGTGCCAGCAGCCCGACAGGGATGGCCTTGGGGGAGCAGTTCTTC
CASSPTGMALGEQFF
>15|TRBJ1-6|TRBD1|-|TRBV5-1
TGCGCCAGCAGCTTGGTGGCAGGGGGACCTTCACCCCTCCACTTT
CASSLVAGGPSPLHF
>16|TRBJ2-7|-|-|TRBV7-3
TGTGCCAGCAGCTTAGGGGCGGGAAGCGTTGTGAGCGAGCAGTACTTC
CASSLGAGSVVSEQYF
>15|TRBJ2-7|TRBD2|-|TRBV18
TGTGCCAGCTCACCGCCACTAGCGGGACTTAGGGAGCAGTACTTC
CASSPPLAGLREQYF
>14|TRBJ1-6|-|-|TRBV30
TGTGCCTGGATTCCGGCAGGGAGGGGTTCACCCCTCCACTTT
CAWIPAGRGSPLHF
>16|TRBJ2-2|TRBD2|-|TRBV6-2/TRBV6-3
TGTGCCAGCAGTTACTCGAGCACCGCGGGAGTCGGGGAGCTGTTTTTT
CASSYSSTAGVGELFF
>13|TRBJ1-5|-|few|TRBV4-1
TGCGCCAGCAGCCCGCTCGGGGGACAGCCCCAGCATTTT
CASSPLGGQPQHF
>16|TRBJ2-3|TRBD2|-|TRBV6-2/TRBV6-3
TGTGCCAGCAGTTACATCCTAGCGGCTATCACAGATACGCAGTATTTT
CASSYILAAITDTQYF
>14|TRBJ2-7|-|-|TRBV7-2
TGTGCCAGCAGCTTAGATGGGAGGAGCCACGAGCAGTACTTC
CASSLDGRSHEQYF
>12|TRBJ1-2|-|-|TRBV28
TGTGCCAGCGGGTCCAGGGCCCCCGGCTACACCTTC
CASGSRAPGYTF
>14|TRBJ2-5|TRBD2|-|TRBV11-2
TGTGCCAGCAGCCAAGCGGGAGTTGGGGAGACCCAGTACTTC
CASSQAGVGETQYF
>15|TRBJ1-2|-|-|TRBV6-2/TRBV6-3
TGTGCCAGCAGTCCCCGGGACGAGCGGGGGTATGGCTACACCTTC
CASSPRDERGYGYTF
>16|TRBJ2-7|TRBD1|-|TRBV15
TGTGCCACCAGCGTTACCGGGACAGGGAACCCCTACGAGCAGTACTTC
CATSVTGTGNPYEQYF
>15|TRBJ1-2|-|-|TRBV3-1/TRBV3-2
TGTGCCAGCAGCCCAGGAGTGCTGGGGGCGAACGGCTACACCTTC
CASSPGVLGANGYTF
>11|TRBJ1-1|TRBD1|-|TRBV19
TGTGCCACAGGGGGCAGGGCTGAAGCTTTCTTT
CATGGRAEAFF
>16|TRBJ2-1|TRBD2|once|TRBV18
TGTGCCAGCTCACCACCAGCGGGAGGCCCACACAATGAGCAGTTCTTC
CASSPPAGGPHNEQFF
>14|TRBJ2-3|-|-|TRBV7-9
TGTGCCAGCAGCTTAGAGGGGGGGACAGATACGCAGTATTTT
CASSLEGGTDTQYF
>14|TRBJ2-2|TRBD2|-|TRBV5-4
TGTGCCAGCAGCTTGCGGACTAGCGGCGGGGAGCTGTTTTTT
CASSLRTSGGELFF
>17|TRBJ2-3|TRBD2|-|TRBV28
TGTGCCAGCAGTCGGGTTCTAGCGGGAGGGCCTGAAGATACGCAGTATTTT
CASSRVLAGGPEDTQYF
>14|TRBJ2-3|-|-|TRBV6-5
TGTGCCAGCAGTCCAGGGGTTAGCACAGATACGCAGTATTTT
CASSPGVSTDTQYF
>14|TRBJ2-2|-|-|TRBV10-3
TGTGCCGTCCGGGAATCCGGAAGCACCGGGGAGCTGTTTTTT
CAVRESGSTGELFF
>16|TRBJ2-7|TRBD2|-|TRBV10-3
TGTGCCATCAGTGAGTCGATGGGCGGGGGACCCTACGAGCAGTACTTC
CAISESMGGGPYEQYF
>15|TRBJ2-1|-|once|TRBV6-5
TGTGCCAGCAGCCCAGCTAGTGCCGGGGGCAATGAGCAGTTCTTC
CASSPASAGGNEQFF
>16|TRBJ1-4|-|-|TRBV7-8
TGTGCCAGCAGCCGCAGGGGTTCGGGGAGTAATGAAAAACTGTTTTTT
CASSRRGSGSNEKLFF
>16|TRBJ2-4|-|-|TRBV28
TGTGCCAGCAGATCCTATCGGGTGGACACCAAAAACATTCAGTACTTC
CASRSYRVDTKNIQYF
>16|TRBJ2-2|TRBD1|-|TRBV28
TGTGCCAGCAGTTTACCCCGGGACAGCACCGGGATGGAGCTGTTTTTT
CASSLPRDSTGMELFF
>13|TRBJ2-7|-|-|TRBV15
TGTGCCACCAGCACGGGACTTTACTACGAGCAGTACTTC
CATSTGLYYEQYF
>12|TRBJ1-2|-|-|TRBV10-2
TGCGCCAGCAGTGGCCCAGGGTATGGCTACACCTTC
CASSGPGYGYTF
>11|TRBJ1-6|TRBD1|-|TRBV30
TGTGCCTGGAGCGACAGGGATATGCTCCACTTT
CAWSDRDMLHF
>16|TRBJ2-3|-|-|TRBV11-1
TGTGCCAGCAGCTTTTTCGGGTCCTCTAGCACAGATACGCAGTATTTT
CASSFFGSSSTDTQYF
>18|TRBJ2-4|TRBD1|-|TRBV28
TGTGCCAGCAGTTTACCTACAGGGGGCCCCCCATACGGAAACATTCAGTACTTC
CASSLPTGGPPYGNIQYF
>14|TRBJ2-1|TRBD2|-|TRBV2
TGTGCCAGCAGTGAAGGACTAGCGGGAGTTGAGCAGTTCTTC
CASSEGLAGVEQFF
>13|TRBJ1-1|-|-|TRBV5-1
TGCGCCAGCAGGGTGGACAAGAACACTGAAGCTTTCTTT
CASRVDKNTEAFF
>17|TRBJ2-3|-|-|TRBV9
TGTGCCAGCAGCGTAGCCGCCGGAGCGTTAGGCCCAGATACGCAGTATTTT
CASSVAAGALGPDTQYF
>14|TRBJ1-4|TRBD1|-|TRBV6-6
TGTGCCAGCTCCGGGACAGGGTTAAATGAAAAACTGTTTTTT
CASSGTGLNEKLFF
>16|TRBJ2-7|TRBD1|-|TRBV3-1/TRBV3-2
TGTGCCAGCAGCCAAAGGGACAGGGGGCTCCCCTACGAGCAGTACTTC
CASSQRDRGLPYEQYF
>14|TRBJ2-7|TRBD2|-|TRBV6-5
TGTGCCAGCAGTTACTCGGGGACTAGCGGGACAGGGTACTTC
CASSYSGTSGTGYF
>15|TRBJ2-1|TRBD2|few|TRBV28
TGTGCCAGCAGCCGACTAGCGGGAGTGGGCAATGAGCAGTTCTTC
CASSRLAGVGNEQFF
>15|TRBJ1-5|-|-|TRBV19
TGTGCCAGTAGTAAGGGACAAGTTAGCAATCAGCCCCAGCATTTT
CASSKGQVSNQPQHF
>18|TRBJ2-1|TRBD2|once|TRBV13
TGTGCCAGCAGCTCCCCCCAGCCACTAGCGGGAGGCGCGAATGAGCAGTTCTTC
CASSSPQPLAGGANEQFF
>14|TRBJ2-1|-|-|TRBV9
TGTGCCAGCAGCGTAGCGGGAGCGATAAATGAGCAGTTCTTC
CASSVAGAINEQFF